This T cell receptor beta chain is from a study of T cell changes during pregnancy in multiple sclerosis. Some clones are missing from TCRdb's copy, which holds only in-frame ones; the method was immunoSEQ multiplex PCR. The table shows roughly 55,000 clones, with roughly 90% occurring only once. This clone appeared once. This CDR3 region has 13 residues. Germline CDR1 PRHDT, CDR2 FYEKMQ (reference sequence). V dropped 1 base and J dropped 0 bases, with 4 bases sitting between them. This receptor was identified in a female donor in good health, enrolled as a control in a pregnancy study. The source was CD4+ T cells from peripheral blood mononuclear cells, collected after pregnancy. The chain combines TRBV13 with TRBJ2-7; D gene ambiguous. CDR3 region: CASSLEYSYEQYF. The CDR3 nucleotides are TGTGCCAGCAGCTTAGAATACTCCTACGAGCAGTACTTC.